The next 27 T cell receptor beta chains were all read from a single sample in a study of blood T cell repertoires in COVID-19. Only in-frame clones appear in the TCRdb table, and some are missing; sequencing was by immunoSEQ multiplex PCR. The data contain around 120,000 clones, roughly 90% of them singletons. Sequences were obtained from peripheral blood. The receptors were gathered from a man aged 65 to 85 who had recovered from COVID-19.

The rearrangement links TRBV28 to TRBJ1-6; D not certain. V gave up 3 bases and J gave up 7 bases, with 10 bases separating them. Germline CDR1 MDHEN, CDR2 SYDVKM. The CDR3 is 14 amino acids. The CDR3 spells CASSFLEGNSPLHF. The DNA for the CDR3 is TGTGCCAGCAGTTTCCTAGAGGGCAATTCACCCCTCCACTTT.

The chain uses TRBV7-9 and TRBJ2-7; D is uncertain. Germline V gives CDR1 SEHNR, CDR2 FQNEAQ (reference sequence). The V gene lost 1 base and the J gene lost 1 base, with 5 bases spanning the gap. The CDR3 totals 13 residues. CDR3 in amino acids: CASSLVSSYEQYF. The CDR3 region has the DNA TGTGCCAGCAGCTTAGTGTCATCCTACGAGCAGTACTTC.

The sample holds one count of this clone. The chain has TRBV7-9 and TRBJ2-7; 8 nucleotides match TRBD1. The V gene's germline CDR1 is SEHNR and CDR2 FQNEAQ (reference sequence). J was trimmed by 3 bases and V by 2 bases; bases with no gene match: 6. The CDR3 covers 15 residues. The CDR3 sequence: CASSLPGDRHYEQYF. CDR3 coding DNA: TGTGCCAGCAGCTTACCGGGGGACAGGCACTACGAGCAGTACTTC.

The gene calls are TRBV29-1 and TRBJ2-2, with a possible D match to TRBD1 (5 bases). The CDR3 sequence is 13 residues long. V was cut by 5 bases and J by 5 bases, with 12 bases left in between. From germline, CDR1 is SQVTM and CDR2 ANQGSEA. CDR3 nucleotides: TGCAGCGTTAGGCAGGGCGGAACCGGGGAGCTGTTTTTT. It codes for CSVRQGGTGELFF.

J is TRBJ2-2 and V is TRBV5-1; 7 nucleotides align to TRBD2. Per the germline V gene, CDR1 is SGHRS and CDR2 is YFSETQ. The ends lost 1 base at V and 3 bases at J; junction bases unmatched: 3. The CDR3 extends over 15 amino acids. The CDR3 sequence is CASSLTGGYTGELFF. The CDR3 DNA is TGCGCCAGCAGCTTGACGGGGGGATACACCGGGGAGCTGTTTTTT.

This rearrangement joins TRBV3-1 (or the pseudogene TRBV3-2) to TRBJ1-6; TRBD1 aligns across 7 bases. Per the germline V gene, CDR1 is LGHDT and CDR2 is YNNKEL (reference sequence). This CDR3 contains 14 residues. The ends lost 2 bases at V and 6 bases at J; junction bases unmatched: 1. The CDR3 nucleotides read TGTGCCAGCAGCCAAAGGGACAGTAATTCACCCCTCCACTTT. This translates into CASSQRDSNSPLHF.

This clone was detected once. The chain carries TRBV7-9 and TRBJ2-7; D uncertain. V lost 6 bases and J 3 bases, leaving 12 bases between the germline ends. This CDR3 is 13 amino acids long. Germline CDR1 is SEHNR and CDR2 is FQNEAQ (reference sequence). The CDR3 loop reads CASSDNKFYEQYF. DNA of the CDR3: TGTGCCAGCAGTGATAACAAGTTCTACGAGCAGTACTTC.

The chain recombines TRBV7-8 with TRBJ2-7, with TRBD2 matching over 10 bases. The CDR3 extends over 16 amino acids. Germline values: CDR1 SGHVS, CDR2 FQNEAQ. V lost 1 base and J lost 1; bases outside the gene matches: 4. Here the CDR3 DNA reads TGTGCCAGCAGCTTAGTTCAGCGGGGGGGTTCCTACGAGCAGTACTTC. This translates into CASSLVQRGGSYEQYF.

The rearrangement uses TRBV24-1 and TRBJ1-2; D is perhaps TRBD1 (5 bases). Germline V lookup: CDR1 KGHDR, CDR2 SFDVKD. Trimming pared 4 bases from V and 0 bases from J, leaving 5 bases between. The CDR3 length is 13 residues. The CDR3 bases are TGTGCCACCAGTGAGGGGCCTAACTATGGCTACACCTTC. Residues: CATSEGPNYGYTF.

The rearrangement joins TRBV7-2 to TRBJ2-7, with 7 positions matching TRBD2. The CDR3 runs 14 residues. Germline loops: CDR1 SGHTA, CDR2 FQGNSA. The V and J ends lost 5 bases and 6 bases, in that order; junction bases with no gene match: 10. CDR3 coding DNA: TGTGCCAGCAGCCCCGACTCCCCGGGGGGCGAGCAGTACTTC. As protein: CASSPDSPGGEQYF. Supplemented by reference TRBV7-2 and TRBJ2-7, the full variable domain reads GAGVSQSPSNKVTEKGKDVELRCDPISGHTALYWYRQSLGQGLEFLIYFQGNSAPDKSGLPSDRFSAERTGGSVSTLTIQRTQQEDSAVYLCASSPDSPGGEQYFGPGTRLTVT.

The rearrangement links TRBV7-3 to TRBJ2-1, with 7 bases aligning to TRBD2. V lost 5 bases and J lost 2; bases outside the gene matches: 12. The CDR3 runs 17 residues. CDR1 and CDR2 from the germline V gene are SGHTA and FQGTGA. CDR3 region: CASSRQRRGSPYNEQFF. DNA of the CDR3: TGTGCCAGCAGCCGTCAAAGGCGGGGGTCGCCCTACAATGAGCAGTTCTTC.

This clone appeared once. The V gene is TRBV27, the J gene TRBJ2-5; 9 positions match TRBD1. Germline V gene data show CDR1 as MNHEY and CDR2 as SMNVEV (reference sequence). V gave up 2 bases and J gave up 2 bases; unmatched junction bases: 3. This CDR3 contains 15 residues. The CDR3 nucleotides read TGTGCCAGCAGTTTACGGACAGGGGATCAAGAGACCCAGTACTTC. It specifies CASSLRTGDQETQYF.

The genes are TRBV5-1 and TRBJ2-7; 8 nucleotides match TRBD1. CDR1 and CDR2 from the germline V gene are SGHRS and YFSETQ. V trimming: 4 bases; J trimming: 4 bases; junction bases outside the gene matches: 10. CDR3 length: 15 amino acids. As DNA, the CDR3 is TGCGCCAGCAGCCCCCGACAGGGGCCGGAATACGAGCAGTACTTC. This sequence encodes CASSPRQGPEYEQYF.

The count of this clone is one. V is TRBV6-5 and J is TRBJ1-6; D not resolved. The V and J ends lost 6 bases and 0 bases respectively, with 9 bases between them. The CDR3 is 15 amino acids. Germline-derived CDR1 and CDR2 are MNHEY and SVGAGI. CDR3 sequence reads: CASRAGFSYNSPLHF. CDR3 nucleotides: TGTGCCAGCAGGGCGGGGTTCTCCTATAATTCACCCCTCCACTTT.

The V call is TRBV15, the J call TRBJ1-2; maybe TRBD1 (5 bases). CDR1 and CDR2 (germline): LNHNV, YYDKDF (reference sequence). The CDR3 is made up of 14 amino acids. Trimming shortened V by 0 bases and J by 6 bases, and 11 bases separated the two germline ends. CDR3: CATSREGGEHGYTF. In nucleotides, the CDR3 is TGTGCCACCAGCAGAGAGGGGGGTGAGCATGGCTACACCTTC.

The rearrangement joins TRBV28 to TRBJ2-7; 9 bases agree with TRBD1. Germline V gene data show CDR1 as MDHEN and CDR2 as SYDVKM. This CDR3 is 15 amino acids long. Losses at the gene ends were 3 bases for V and 3 bases for J; bases not matched to a gene: 6. This CDR3 is CASSLRGQGRYEQYF. CDR3 bases: TGTGCCAGCAGTTTGCGGGGACAGGGACGCTACGAGCAGTACTTC.

The chain is built from TRBV29-1 and TRBJ2-1, with 10 bases aligning to TRBD2. The CDR3 is made up of 16 amino acids. V was pared by 2 bases and J by 0 bases, with 4 bases of the junction left unmatched. Germline CDR1 SQVTM, CDR2 ANQGSEA. Here the CDR3 DNA reads TGCAGCGTTGAAAGCCAGCGGGGGGGCTCCTACAATGAGCAGTTCTTC. Amino acid sequence: CSVESQRGGSYNEQFF.

This chain joins TRBV7-2 and TRBJ2-1; 10 bases agree with TRBD2. V was pared by 4 bases and J by 7 bases, with 10 bases of the junction left unmatched. Germline values: CDR1 SGHTA, CDR2 FQGNSA. The CDR3 runs 16 residues. The CDR3 nucleotides read TGTGCCAGCAGCTCCCGAGGAGCGGGAGGGGTTAATGAGCAGTTCTTC. Residues: CASSSRGAGGVNEQFF.

V gene TRBV11-2 combines with J gene TRBJ2-7, with 7 bases aligning to TRBD2. The CDR3 spans 15 residues. CDR1 SGHAT and CDR2 FQNNGV come from the germline V gene. V dropped 5 bases and J dropped 7; count of bases not matched to a gene: 14. CDR3 in amino acids: CASSLLSGLEREQYF. CDR3 DNA sequence: TGTGCCAGCAGCCTACTTAGCGGGCTGGAGCGAGAGCAGTACTTC.

The rearrangement uses TRBV27 and TRBJ2-1, with a possible D match to TRBD1 (7 bases). CDR1 and CDR2 (germline): MNHEY, SMNVEV (reference sequence). The CDR3 contains 14 residues. V dropped 5 bases and J dropped 6 bases, with 14 bases sitting between them. In DNA, the CDR3 is TGTGCCAGCAGTGCCAGGGGGGCCGGCAATGAGCAGTTCTTC. The encoded protein is CASSARGAGNEQFF.

The V call is TRBV11-2, the J call TRBJ1-3; a possible D gene is TRBD1 (5 bases). Germline values: CDR1 SGHAT, CDR2 FQNNGV. CDR3 length equals 15 residues. V was trimmed by 6 bases and J by 0 bases, leaving 12 bases between them. DNA of the CDR3: TGTGCCAGCAGGGGACGGGGGGTCTCTGGAAACACCATATATTTT. The encoded protein is CASRGRGVSGNTIYF.

This rearrangement joins TRBV5-1 to TRBJ1-4; 12 positions match TRBD1. Germline V gives CDR1 SGHRS, CDR2 YFSETQ. The CDR3 is made up of 16 amino acids. The J segment lost 7 bases and the V segment lost 1 base, leaving 5 bases of the junction unmatched. The CDR3 region is CASSLRRDRGLEKLFF. The DNA of the CDR3 is TGCGCCAGCAGCTTGAGACGGGACAGGGGGCTTGAAAAACTGTTTTTT.

This chain links TRBV4-2 with TRBJ2-3; D possibly corresponds to TRBD2 (6 bases). V lost 3 bases and J 0 bases, leaving 22 bases between the germline ends. CDR3 length: 19 amino acids. Germline CDR1 reads LGHNA; CDR2 reads YNFKEQ. The chain's CDR3 is CASSQAYRGVAVSTDTQYF. In DNA form, the CDR3 reads TGTGCCAGCAGCCAGGCCTACCGGGGAGTAGCGGTGAGCACAGATACGCAGTATTTT.

V gene TRBV19 combines with J gene TRBJ1-5; D uncertain. This CDR3 comprises 13 residues. Germline loops: CDR1 LNHDA, CDR2 SQIVND (reference sequence). The V end was cut by 5 bases, the J end by 3 bases, with 8 bases between. The CDR3 sequence: CASSRGVNQPQHF. DNA for the CDR3: TGTGCCAGTAGTCGGGGTGTCAATCAGCCCCAGCATTTT.

This clone was found once. The J gene is TRBJ2-7, the V gene TRBV18, with a possible D match to TRBD1 (5 bases). Trimming took off 6 bases at V and 5 bases at J, with 11 bases between the two ends. The germline gives CDR1 KGHSH, CDR2 LQKENI. This CDR3 comprises 12 residues. The CDR3 DNA follows: TGTGCCAGCTCCGTATCCAGGGACGAGCAGTACTTC. This encodes CASSVSRDEQYF.

The chain has TRBV5-1 and TRBJ2-1; D is perhaps TRBD1 (6 bases). V was clipped by 2 bases and J by 0 bases, with 18 bases between them. This CDR3 comprises 18 residues. Germline lookup yields CDR1 SGHRS and CDR2 YFSETQ. The CDR3 DNA sequence: TGCGCCAGCAGCTTTTATATTAGGGGGTCCCTCTCCTACAATGAGCAGTTCTTC. Translation: CASSFYIRGSLSYNEQFF.

This rearrangement joins TRBV7-9 to TRBJ2-7, with D maybe TRBD1 (7 bases). V lost 1 base and J 3 bases, leaving 16 bases between the germline ends. Germline-derived CDR1 and CDR2 are SEHNR and FQNEAQ (reference sequence). The CDR3 totals 16 residues. Here the CDR3 reads CASSLVGRGANYEQYF. DNA of the CDR3: TGTGCCAGCAGCTTAGTCGGCAGGGGGGCGAACTACGAGCAGTACTTC.